Listed here is a single T cell receptor (beta chain). Its specificity is not known. This sample was included in a study of pediatric ulcerative colitis. As for the study in general: Disease was pancolitis in roughly 7 and left-sided in two, histology-confirmed.

CDR3 length: 15 residues. Trimming pared 6 bases from V and 1 base from J, leaving 10 bases between. Germline-derived CDR1 and CDR2 are MNHEY and SMNVEV (reference sequence). Findings and caveats of the study: All ulcerative colitis patients, but no controls, carried a couple of rectal clonotypes.

Produced via immunoSEQ multiplex PCR; TCRdb's table is partial and in-frame only. The table has about 15,000 clones, over 80% seen once. This TCR was recovered from a boy between 10 and 17 years old with moderate ulcerative colitis. Sequenced: blood. V is TRBV27 and J is TRBJ2-6; D may be TRBD1 (5 bases). The CDR3 DNA sequence: TGTGCCAGCAGCTGGGGCGGTTCTGGGGCCAACGTCCTGACTTTC. This gives the protein CASSWGGSGANVLTF.